This entry lists 7 T cell receptor beta chains sequenced from one sample in a study of T cell responses to AZD1222 COVID-19 vaccine. The assay was immunoSEQ multiplex PCR, and TCRdb's table has in-frame clones only and misses some. The sample has about 140,000 clones, 88% seen once; the top ten hold about 3.4%. The sample in question was peripheral blood, obtained 28 days after the second AZD1222 dose. All receptors come from an adult who received the AZD1222 COVID-19 vaccine.

This clone is a singleton in its sample. CDR3 coding DNA: TGTGCCAGCAGCTTGAGGACAGGGGGGTTCCAAGAGACCCAGTACTTC. Translation gives CASSLRTGGFQETQYF. This sequence joins TRBV5-4 and TRBJ2-5; 10 bases fit TRBD1. From germline, CDR1 is SGHNT and CDR2 YYREEE (reference sequence). J lost 1 base, V lost 1 base, and 4 bases had no gene match. This CDR3 region has 16 residues.

CDR3 DNA: TGTGCCAGCAGCCCGGGACAGGGTCCGTCTGGAAACACCATATATTTT. Translation: CASSPGQGPSGNTIYF. The J gene is TRBJ1-3, the V gene TRBV2, with TRBD1 identical over 9 bases. Germline values: CDR1 SNHLY, CDR2 FYNNEI. The CDR3 covers 16 residues. V trimming: 6 bases; J trimming: 1 base; junction bases outside the gene matches: 7.

The V gene is TRBV5-5, the J gene TRBJ1-5, with unresolved D. V gave up 1 base and J gave up 2 bases, with 13 bases separating them. The CDR3 consists of 16 residues. Germline assignment: CDR1 SGHKS and CDR2 YYEKEE (reference sequence). CDR3 sequence: CASSLIGHGGNQPQHF. CDR3 in DNA: TGTGCCAGCAGCTTGATCGGCCACGGTGGCAATCAGCCCCAGCATTTT.

The chain carries TRBV4-1 and TRBJ2-2, with D hard to call. V lost 0 bases and J 7 bases, leaving 6 bases between the germline ends. CDR3 size: 13 residues. Germline lookup yields CDR1 MGHRA and CDR2 YSYEKL. CDR3 nucleotide sequence: TGCGCCAGCAGCCAAGAGTTGGTCGGGGAGCTGTTTTTT. Translated: CASSQELVGELFF.

The rearrangement uses TRBV2 and TRBJ2-1, with D maybe TRBD1 (6 bases). The CDR3 runs to 14 residues. Per germline, CDR1 SNHLY and CDR2 FYNNEI. Trimming stripped 7 bases from V and 9 bases from J, with 19 bases between. CDR3 sequence (DNA): TGTGCCAGCACCAGGGCACGAGAAGGGGGTGAGCAGTTCTTC. It codes for CASTRAREGGEQFF.

The genes are TRBV4-2 and TRBJ2-3; D ambiguous. The germline V gene encodes CDR1 LGHNA and CDR2 YNFKEQ. V shed 0 bases and J shed 6 bases, with 7 bases lying between them. This CDR3 is 13 amino acids long. CDR3 in amino acids: CASSQERRDTQYF. CDR3 bases: TGTGCCAGCAGCCAAGAGCGGCGGGATACGCAGTATTTT.

This chain's CDR3 is CASSKRLAGETQYF. The CDR3 bases are TGTGCCAGTAGTAAACGACTAGCAGGGGAGACCCAGTACTTC. This chain joins TRBV19 and TRBJ2-5, with 7 bases identical to TRBD2. Germline values: CDR1 LNHDA, CDR2 SQIVND (reference sequence). This CDR3 contains 14 residues. The trim removed 4 bases at V and 5 bases at J, leaving 7 bases unmatched.